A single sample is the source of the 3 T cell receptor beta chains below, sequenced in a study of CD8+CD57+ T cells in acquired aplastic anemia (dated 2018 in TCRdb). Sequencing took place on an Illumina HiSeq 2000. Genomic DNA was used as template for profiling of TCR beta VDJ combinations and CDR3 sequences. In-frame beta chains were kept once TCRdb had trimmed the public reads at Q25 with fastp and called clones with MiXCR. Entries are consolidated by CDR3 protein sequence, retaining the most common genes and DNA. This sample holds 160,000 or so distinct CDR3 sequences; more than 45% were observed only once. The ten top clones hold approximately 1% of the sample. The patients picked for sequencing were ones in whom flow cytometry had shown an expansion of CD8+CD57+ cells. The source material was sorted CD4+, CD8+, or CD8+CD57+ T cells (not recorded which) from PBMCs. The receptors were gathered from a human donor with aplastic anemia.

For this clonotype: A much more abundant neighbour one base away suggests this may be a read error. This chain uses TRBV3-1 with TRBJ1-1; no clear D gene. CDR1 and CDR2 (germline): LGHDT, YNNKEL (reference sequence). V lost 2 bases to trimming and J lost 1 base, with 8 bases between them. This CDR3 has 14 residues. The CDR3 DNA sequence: TGTGCCAGCAGCCAAATGCAGTCGAACACTGAAGCTTTCTTT. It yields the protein CASSQMQSNTEAFF.

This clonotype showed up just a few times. The DNA for the CDR3 is TGTGCCACCACCGACCGAGGGGATCAGCCCCAGCATTTT. This sequence encodes CATTDRGDQPQHF. The chain combines TRBV24-1 with TRBJ1-5, with D perhaps TRBD1 (5 bases). Germline CDR1 KGHDR, CDR2 SFDVKD. CDR3 length: 13 amino acids. V dropped 8 bases and J dropped 5 bases, with 12 bases sitting between them.

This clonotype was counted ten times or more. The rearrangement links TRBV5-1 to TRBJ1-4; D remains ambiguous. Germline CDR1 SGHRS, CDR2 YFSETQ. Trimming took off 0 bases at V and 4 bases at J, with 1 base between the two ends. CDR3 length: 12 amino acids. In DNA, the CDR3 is TGCGCCAGCAGCTTGGGTAATGAAAAACTGTTTTTT. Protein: CASSLGNEKLFF. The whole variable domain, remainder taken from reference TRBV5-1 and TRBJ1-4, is KAGVTQTPRYLIKTRGQQVTLSCSPISGHRSVSWYQQTPGQGLQFLFEYFSETQRNKGNFPGRFSGRQFSNSRSEMNVSTLELGDSALYLCASSLGNEKLFFGSGTQLSVL.